This T cell receptor beta chain was observed in a study of T-cell reconstitution after alpha-beta-depleted transplantation in children. Study conclusions and caveats: Several hundred expanded graft clones reportedly gave rise to the alpha-beta T cells present about two months after transplant. For some patients, TCRbeta diversity was high at day 60 because of recipient T cells and thymic progenitors that survived. T cells produced anew were the main source of T-cell counts and diversity one year after transplant.

This sample's TCRbeta library carried unique molecular identifier barcodes. MiXCR, applied by TCRdb to the PCR reads, yields one record per CDR3 protein. The data hold roughly 790,000 distinct CDR3 sequences, with roughly 16% observed a single time. CDR3 size: 13 residues. Germline V gene lookup returns CDR1 SGHRS and CDR2 YFSETQ. V gave up 5 bases and J gave up 6 bases, with 15 bases separating them. Concerning this clonotype: Its antigen is unidentified.

The V and J genes are TRBV5-1 and TRBJ2-7, with D possibly TRBD2 on 5 matching bases. This material consisted of PBMCs, mostly from graft donor cells, taken 360 days after TCRalphabeta/CD19-depleted stem cell transplant. The source of this sequence is a male patient between 10 and 17 years old who had a stem cell transplant for acute lymphoblastic leukemia, so the T cells may come from the graft donor. CDR3 DNA sequence: TGCGCCAGCAGGCCCACTAGTTACGGCGAGCAGTACTTC. Its translation is CASRPTSYGEQYF.